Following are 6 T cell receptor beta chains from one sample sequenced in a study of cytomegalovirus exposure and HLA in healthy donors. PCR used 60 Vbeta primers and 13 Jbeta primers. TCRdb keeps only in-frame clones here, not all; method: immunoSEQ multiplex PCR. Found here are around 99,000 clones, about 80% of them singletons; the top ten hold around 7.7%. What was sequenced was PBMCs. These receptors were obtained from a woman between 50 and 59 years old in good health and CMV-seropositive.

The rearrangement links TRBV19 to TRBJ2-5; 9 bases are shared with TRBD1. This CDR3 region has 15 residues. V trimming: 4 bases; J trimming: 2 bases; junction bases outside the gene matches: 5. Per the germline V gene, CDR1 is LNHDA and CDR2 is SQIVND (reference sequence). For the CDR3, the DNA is TGTGCCAGTAGTACGGGACAGGGAGGACAAGAGACCCAGTACTTC. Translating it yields CASSTGQGGQETQYF.

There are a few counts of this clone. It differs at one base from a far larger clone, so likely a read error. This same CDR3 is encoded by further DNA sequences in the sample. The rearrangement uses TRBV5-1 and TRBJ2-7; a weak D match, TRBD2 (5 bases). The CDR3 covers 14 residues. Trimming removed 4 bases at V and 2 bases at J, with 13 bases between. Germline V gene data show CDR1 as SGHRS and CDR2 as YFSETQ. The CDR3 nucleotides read TGCGCCAGCAGCAACGAGGGCTCCCCCTACGAGCAGTACTTC. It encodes CASSNEGSPYEQYF.

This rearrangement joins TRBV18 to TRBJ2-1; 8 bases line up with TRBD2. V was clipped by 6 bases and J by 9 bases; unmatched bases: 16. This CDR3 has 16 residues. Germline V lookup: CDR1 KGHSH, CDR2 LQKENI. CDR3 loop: CASSPQLAEIQREQFF. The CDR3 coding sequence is TGTGCCAGCTCGCCCCAACTAGCGGAGATACAGCGTGAGCAGTTCTTC.

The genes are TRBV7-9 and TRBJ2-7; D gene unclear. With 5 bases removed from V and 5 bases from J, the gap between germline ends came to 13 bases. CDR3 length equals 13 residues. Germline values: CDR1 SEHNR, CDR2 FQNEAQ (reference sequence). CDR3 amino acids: CASSRIENDEQYF. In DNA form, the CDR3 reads TGTGCCAGCAGCCGCATAGAAAATGACGAGCAGTACTTC.

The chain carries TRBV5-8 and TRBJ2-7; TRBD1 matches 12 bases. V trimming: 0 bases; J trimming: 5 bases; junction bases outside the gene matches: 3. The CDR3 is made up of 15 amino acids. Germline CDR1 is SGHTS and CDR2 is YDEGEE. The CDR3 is CASSLGDRGRHEQYF. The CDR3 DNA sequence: TGTGCCAGCAGCTTGGGGGACAGGGGGCGACACGAGCAGTACTTC.

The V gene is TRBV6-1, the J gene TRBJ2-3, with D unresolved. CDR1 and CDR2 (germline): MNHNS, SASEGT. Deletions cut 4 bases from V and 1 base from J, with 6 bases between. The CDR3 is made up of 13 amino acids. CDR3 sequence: CASSAERTDTQYF. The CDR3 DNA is TGTGCCAGCAGTGCGGAGCGCACAGATACGCAGTATTTT.